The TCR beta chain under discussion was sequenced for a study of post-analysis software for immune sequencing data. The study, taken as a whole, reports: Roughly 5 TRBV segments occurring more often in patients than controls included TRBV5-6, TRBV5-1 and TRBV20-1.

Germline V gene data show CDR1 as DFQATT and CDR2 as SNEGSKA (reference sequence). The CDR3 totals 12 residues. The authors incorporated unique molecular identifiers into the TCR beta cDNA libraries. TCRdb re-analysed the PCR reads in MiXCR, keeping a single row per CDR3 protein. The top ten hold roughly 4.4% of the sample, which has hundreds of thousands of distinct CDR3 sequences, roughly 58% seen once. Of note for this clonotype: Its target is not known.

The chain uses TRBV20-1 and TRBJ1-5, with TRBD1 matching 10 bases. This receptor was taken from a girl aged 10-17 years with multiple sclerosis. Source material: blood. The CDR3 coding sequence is TGCAACGCCGGACAGGGGGGAAAGCCCCAGCATTTT. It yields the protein CNAGQGGKPQHF.